This T cell receptor beta chain was captured in a study of radiotherapy plus CTLA-4 blockade in lung cancer. About the research overall: Patients showed objective responses in 15% to 20% of cases, and disease control was achieved by around 30%. Study outcomes and limitations: Once radiotherapy plus ipilimumab had been given, TCR clones derived from tumor expanded in blood. Strongest reported response predictors: early blood clone changes and post-radiation interferon-beta.

Clones were sequenced by immunoSEQ multiplex PCR, and TCRdb holds only the in-frame ones, with some missing. The sample holds about 70,000 clones, about 72% seen once. With ipilimumab providing CTLA-4 blockade, focal radiation was administered to patients who had chemo-refractory metastatic non-small-cell lung cancer. CDR1 is SGHTA, CDR2 FQGTGA, per germline. This CDR3 contains 13 residues. A word on this clone: Its antigen is unknown.

This receptor was identified in a human donor with non-small cell lung cancer whose response to radiotherapy plus ipilimumab could not be evaluated. Some clones in this sample may be carry-over from other donors' samples. Sequenced here: peripheral blood, sampled from a patient treated with radiotherapy plus ipilimumab. The chain combines TRBV7-3 with TRBJ2-5; TRBD1 agrees at 7 bases. Matching the DNA end better, TRBJ2-7 makes the J call doubtful. The CDR3 sequence is CASSLDRTYEQYF. CDR3 nucleotides: TGTGCCAGCAGCTTGGACAGGACCTACGAGCAGTACTTC.